Following are 4 T cell receptor beta chains from one sample sequenced in a study of spatial heterogeneity in lung cancer. TCRdb re-called the 5' RACE reads through MiXCR, storing one row per CDR3 protein. The sample lists 6,000 to 7,500 distinct CDR3 sequences; about 1.5% were seen once. These receptors lack a known antigen. As for time point: sample taken at primary tumor resection. Study conclusions and caveats: Tracking of tumor mutation counts was seen in expanded intratumoral alpha and beta TCR counts.

This sample comprised lung tumor tissue, obtained at surgery. These receptor sequences come from a male donor with early-stage non-small cell lung cancer.

Notes on this clonotype: This may arise from a read error, as a much more abundant clone is one base away. The chain uses TRBV6-1 and TRBJ2-7; 7 nucleotides align to TRBD2. The CDR3 has 15 amino acids. J gave up 4 bases and V 3 bases, and 9 bases lay outside the gene matches. In germline, CDR1 is MNHNS, CDR2 SASEGT. The CDR3: CASSEGAGCGYEQYF. DNA for the CDR3: TGTGCCAGCAGTGAGGGAGCGGGATGCGGATACGAGCAGTACTTC.

In its sample, this clonotype ranks as medium-sized. This chain joins TRBV20-1 and TRBJ2-7, with 9 bases that match TRBD2. V trimming: 2 bases; J trimming: 5 bases; junction bases outside the gene matches: 7. Germline CDR1 is DFQATT and CDR2 is SNEGSKA (reference sequence). The CDR3 has 14 amino acids. In nucleotides, the CDR3 is TGCAGTGCTAGACCCAGCGGGAGGAAAGACGAGCAGTACTTC. This sequence encodes CSARPSGRKDEQYF.

This clonotype was counted ten times or more. Mismatch with germline at one junction end may stem from a read error. The chain joins TRBV29-1 to TRBJ1-3, with a possible D match to TRBD1 (6 bases). In germline, CDR1 is SQVTM, CDR2 ANQGSEA. This CDR3 is 17 amino acids long. The CDR3 loop is CSVEGTATKNSGNTIYF. The CDR3 DNA reads as TGCAGCGTTGAAGGGACAGCTACTAAAAACTCTGGAAACACCATATATTTC.

This clonotype was found many times. The genes are TRBV12-3 or TRBV12-4 and TRBJ1-1, with D hard to call. The length of the CDR3 is 12 residues. V shed 4 bases and J shed 2 bases, with 5 bases lying between them. CDR3 residues: CASSYINTEAFF. The CDR3 coding sequence is TGTGCCAGCAGTTATATCAACACTGAAGCTTTCTTT.